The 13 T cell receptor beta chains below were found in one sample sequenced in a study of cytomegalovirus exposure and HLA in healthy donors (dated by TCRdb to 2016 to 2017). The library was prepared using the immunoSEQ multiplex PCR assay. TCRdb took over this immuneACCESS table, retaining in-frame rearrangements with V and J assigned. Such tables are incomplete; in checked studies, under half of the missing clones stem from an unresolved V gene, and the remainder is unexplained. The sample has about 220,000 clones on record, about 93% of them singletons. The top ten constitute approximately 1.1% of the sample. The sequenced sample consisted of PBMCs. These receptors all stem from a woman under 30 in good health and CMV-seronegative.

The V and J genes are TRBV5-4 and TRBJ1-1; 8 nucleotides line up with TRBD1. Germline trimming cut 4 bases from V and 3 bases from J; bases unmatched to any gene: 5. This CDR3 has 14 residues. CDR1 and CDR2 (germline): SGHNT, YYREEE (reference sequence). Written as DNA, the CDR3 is TGTGCCAGCAGCCTTACAGGGGGATACACTGAAGCTTTCTTT. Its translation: CASSLTGGYTEAFF.

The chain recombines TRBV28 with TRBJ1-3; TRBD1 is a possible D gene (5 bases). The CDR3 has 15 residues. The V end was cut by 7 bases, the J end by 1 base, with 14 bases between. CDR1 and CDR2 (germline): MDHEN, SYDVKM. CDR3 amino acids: CASKNRRGSGNTIYF. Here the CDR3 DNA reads TGTGCCAGCAAGAATAGAAGGGGTTCTGGAAACACCATATATTTT.

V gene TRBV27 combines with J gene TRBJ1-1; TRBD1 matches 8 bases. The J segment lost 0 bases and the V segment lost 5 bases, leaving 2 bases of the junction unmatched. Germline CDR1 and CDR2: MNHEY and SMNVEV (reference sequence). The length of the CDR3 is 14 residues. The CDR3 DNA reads TGTGCCAGCAGTAGGACAGGGCTGAACACTGAAGCTTTCTTT. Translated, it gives CASSRTGLNTEAFF.

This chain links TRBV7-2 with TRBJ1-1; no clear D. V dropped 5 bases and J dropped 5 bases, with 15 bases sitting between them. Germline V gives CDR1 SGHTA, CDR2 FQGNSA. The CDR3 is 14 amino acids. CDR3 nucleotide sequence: TGTGCCAGCAGCGTTGGTCAGTCGGAGACTGAAGCTTTCTTT. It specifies CASSVGQSETEAFF.

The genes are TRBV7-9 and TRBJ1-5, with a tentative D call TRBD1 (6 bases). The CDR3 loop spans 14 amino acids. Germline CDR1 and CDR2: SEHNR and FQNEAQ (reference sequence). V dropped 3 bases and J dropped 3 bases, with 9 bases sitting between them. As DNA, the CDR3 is TGTGCCAGCAGCTTGGACAGTTACAATCAGCCCCAGCATTTT. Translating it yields CASSLDSYNQPQHF.

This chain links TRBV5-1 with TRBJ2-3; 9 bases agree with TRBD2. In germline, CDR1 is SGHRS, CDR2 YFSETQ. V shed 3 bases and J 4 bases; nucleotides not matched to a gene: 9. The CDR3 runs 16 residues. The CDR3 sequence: CASSSGVAGAADTQYF. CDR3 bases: TGCGCCAGCAGCTCGGGGGTAGCGGGAGCGGCAGATACGCAGTATTTT.

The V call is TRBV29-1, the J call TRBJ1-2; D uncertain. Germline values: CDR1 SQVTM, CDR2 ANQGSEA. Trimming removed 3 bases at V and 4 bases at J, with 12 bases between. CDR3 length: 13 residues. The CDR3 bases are TGCAGCGTTGATTACGGATCTAGCTATGGCTACACCTTC. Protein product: CSVDYGSSYGYTF.

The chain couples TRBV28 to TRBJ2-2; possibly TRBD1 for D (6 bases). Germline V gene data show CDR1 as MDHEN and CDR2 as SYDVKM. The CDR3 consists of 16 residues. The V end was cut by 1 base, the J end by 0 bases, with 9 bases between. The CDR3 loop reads CASSLLQGANTGELFF. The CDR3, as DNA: TGTGCCAGCAGTTTATTACAGGGAGCGAACACCGGGGAGCTGTTTTTT. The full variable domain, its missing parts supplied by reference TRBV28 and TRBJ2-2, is DVKVTQSSRYLVKRTGEKVFLECVQDMDHENMFWYRQDPGLGLRLIYFSYDVKMKEKGDIPEGYSVSREKKERFSLILESASTNQTSMYLCASSLLQGANTGELFFGEGSRLTVL.

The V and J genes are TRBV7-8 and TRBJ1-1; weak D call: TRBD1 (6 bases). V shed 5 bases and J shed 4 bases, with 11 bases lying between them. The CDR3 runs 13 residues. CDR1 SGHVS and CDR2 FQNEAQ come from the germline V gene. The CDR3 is CASSTTGFTEAFF. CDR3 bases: TGTGCCAGCAGCACCACAGGGTTCACTGAAGCTTTCTTT.

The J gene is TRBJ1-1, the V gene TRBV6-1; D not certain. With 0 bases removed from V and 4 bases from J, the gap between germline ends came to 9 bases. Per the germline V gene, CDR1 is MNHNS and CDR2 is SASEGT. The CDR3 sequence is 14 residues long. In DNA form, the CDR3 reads TGTGCCAGCAGTGAAGCGCGAGTTGGCACTGAAGCTTTCTTT. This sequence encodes CASSEARVGTEAFF.

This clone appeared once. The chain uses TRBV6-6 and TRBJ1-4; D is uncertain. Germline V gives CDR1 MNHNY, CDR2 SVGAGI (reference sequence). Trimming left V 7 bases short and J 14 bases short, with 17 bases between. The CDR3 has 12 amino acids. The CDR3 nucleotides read TGTGCCAGCACCACGGCTAGGACTTATCTGTTTTTT. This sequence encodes CASTTARTYLFF.

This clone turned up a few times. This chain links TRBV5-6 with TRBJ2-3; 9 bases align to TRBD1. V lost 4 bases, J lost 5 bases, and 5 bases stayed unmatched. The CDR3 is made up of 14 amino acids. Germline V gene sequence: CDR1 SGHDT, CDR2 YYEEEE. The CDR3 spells CASSIQGAQDTQYF. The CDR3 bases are TGTGCCAGCAGCATACAGGGGGCACAAGATACGCAGTATTTT.

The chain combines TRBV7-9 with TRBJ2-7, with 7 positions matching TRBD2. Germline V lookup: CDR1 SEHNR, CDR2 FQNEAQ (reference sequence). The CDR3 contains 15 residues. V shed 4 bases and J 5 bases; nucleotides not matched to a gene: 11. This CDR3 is CASSSVASGAHEQYF. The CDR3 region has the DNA TGTGCCAGCAGCTCAGTGGCTAGCGGTGCGCACGAGCAGTACTTC.